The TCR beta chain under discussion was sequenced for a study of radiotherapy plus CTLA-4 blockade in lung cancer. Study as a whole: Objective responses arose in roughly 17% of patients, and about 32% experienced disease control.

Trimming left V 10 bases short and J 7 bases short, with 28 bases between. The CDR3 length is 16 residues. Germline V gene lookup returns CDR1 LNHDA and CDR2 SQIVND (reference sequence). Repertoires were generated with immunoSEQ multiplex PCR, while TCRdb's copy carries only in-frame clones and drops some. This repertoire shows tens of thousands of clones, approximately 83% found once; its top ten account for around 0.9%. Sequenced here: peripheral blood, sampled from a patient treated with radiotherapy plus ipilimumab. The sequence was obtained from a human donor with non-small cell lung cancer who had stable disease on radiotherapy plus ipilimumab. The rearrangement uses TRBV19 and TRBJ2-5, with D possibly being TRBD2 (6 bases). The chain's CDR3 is CATGFGSTGLQGTQYF. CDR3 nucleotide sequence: TGTGCCACCGGATTCGGCTCGACGGGACTCCAGGGGACCCAGTACTTC.